The 8 T cell receptor beta chains presented below share a single source sample, sequenced in a study of shared clonotypes between healthy human individuals. The data were produced by immunoSEQ multiplex PCR, yet TCRdb's version contains in-frame clones alone and is incomplete. The sample carries a few million clones, roughly 92% recorded once. Sequenced: naive CD4+ T cells sorted from blood. Sample subset: CD45RA+ positively selected. All receptors come from a man younger than 30 in good health.

The chain recombines TRBV27 with TRBJ2-7; D is perhaps TRBD1 (6 bases). This CDR3 region has 17 residues. The V end lost 5 bases, the J end lost 4 bases, and 24 bases lay between the germline ends. Germline V gene lookup returns CDR1 MNHEY and CDR2 SMNVEV (reference sequence). As DNA, the CDR3 is TGTGCCAGCAGTCCTTACCCACAGGGCTTCCGATTTTACGAGCAGTACTTC. Translation: CASSPYPQGFRFYEQYF.

The rearrangement joins TRBV7-3 to TRBJ2-5; TRBD2 agrees at 9 bases. CDR1 and CDR2 (germline): SGHTA, FQGTGA. V dropped 2 bases and J dropped 4; count of bases not matched to a gene: 5. The CDR3 sequence is 15 residues long. DNA of the CDR3: TGTGCCAGCAGCTTAGGACTAGCGACGTTAGAGACCCAGTACTTC. It codes for CASSLGLATLETQYF.

This clone was observed a few times. V and J are TRBV13 and TRBJ1-1; D is ambiguous. Per germline, CDR1 PRHDT and CDR2 FYEKMQ (reference sequence). The ends were cut back, 3 bases at V and 8 bases at J, with 7 bases in the middle. The CDR3 sequence is 11 residues long. As DNA, the CDR3 is TGTGCCAGCAGCTTTGGACCGGAAGCTTTCTTT. It codes for CASSFGPEAFF.

This chain links TRBV18 with TRBJ1-5, with a weak D call TRBD1 (6 bases). This CDR3 contains 16 residues. The V and J ends lost 3 bases and 5 bases respectively, with 17 bases between them. CDR1 and CDR2 from the germline V gene are KGHSH and LQKENI. CDR3 region: CASSPPRQGRDQPQHF. CDR3 sequence (DNA): TGTGCCAGCTCACCTCCTCGGCAGGGGAGGGATCAGCCCCAGCATTTT.

This rearrangement joins TRBV5-1 to TRBJ2-2, with D possibly matching TRBD2 (5 bases). Looked up from germline, CDR1 is SGHRS and CDR2 is YFSETQ. This CDR3 has 17 amino acids. The ends were cut back, 0 bases at V and 3 bases at J, with 15 bases in the middle. This CDR3 is CASSLAPGGSYTGELFF. The CDR3 nucleotides are TGCGCCAGCAGCTTGGCCCCTGGCGGGTCCTACACCGGGGAGCTGTTTTTT.

A note on this clone: The identical CDR3 is also encoded by other nucleotide sequences in the sample. This chain uses TRBV30 with TRBJ2-7; 8 bases fit TRBD1. Germline CDR1 and CDR2: GTSNPN and SVGIG (reference sequence). The CDR3 is made up of 13 amino acids. The J segment lost 0 bases and the V segment lost 4 bases, leaving 2 bases of the junction unmatched. The CDR3: CAWNRGNSYEQYF. DNA for the CDR3: TGTGCCTGGAACAGGGGGAACTCCTACGAGCAGTACTTC.

The rearrangement links TRBV12-5 to TRBJ2-5, with 8 bases lining up with TRBD1. This CDR3 has 15 residues. Germline trimming cut 2 bases from V and 5 bases from J; bases unmatched to any gene: 7. The V gene's germline CDR1 is LGHNT and CDR2 FRNRAP. In nucleotides, the CDR3 is TGTGCTAGTGGTTTGATCCCGACAGGGGCGGAGACCCAGTACTTC. As protein: CASGLIPTGAETQYF. Full variable domain (outside the CDR3, taken from reference TRBV12-5 and TRBJ2-5): DARVTQTPRHKVTEMGQEVTMRCQPILGHNTVFWYRQTMMQGLELLAYFRNRAPLDDSGMPKDRFSAEMPDATLATLKIQPSEPRDSAVYFCASGLIPTGAETQYFGPGTRLLVL.

The J gene is TRBJ2-3, the V gene TRBV11-1; D might be TRBD2 (5 bases). V lost 7 bases and J lost 0, with 17 bases in between. CDR1 and CDR2 (germline): SGHAT, FQDESV (reference sequence). This CDR3 is 16 amino acids long. In DNA form, the CDR3 reads TGTGCCAGCACCCTTCGCCGGGGTCCTAGCACAGATACGCAGTATTTT. Encoded protein: CASTLRRGPSTDTQYF.